This record covers a single TCR beta chain. The antigen remains unidentified. The sample belongs to a study of cytomegalovirus exposure and HLA in healthy donors. Whole-study context: The study's early data release held about 85 million unique TCRs from HLA-typed donors. Study conclusions and caveats: A later analysis found TCR association rates differed by HLA locus, highest for DRB1 and lowest for HLA-C. Analysis performed later found about 17,000 TCR beta sequences associated with HLA alleles at 0.05 false discovery rate.

The CDR3 contains 15 residues. V lost 0 bases and J 4 bases, leaving 8 bases between the germline ends. The germline V gene has CDR1 SGHNT and CDR2 YYREEE (reference sequence). The PCR employed 60 Vbeta primers together with 13 Jbeta primers. Method: immunoSEQ multiplex PCR; TCRdb's copy keeps in-frame clones and lacks some. The sample holds 160,000 or so clones, 80% seen once. Specimen: PBMCs. The chain carries TRBV5-4 and TRBJ2-6, with D possibly matching TRBD2 (6 bases). The TCR sequence derives from a middle-aged man in good health and CMV-seronegative. CDR3 amino acids: CASSLEGGGANVLTF. The CDR3, as DNA: TGTGCCAGCAGCTTGGAGGGAGGAGGGGCCAACGTCCTGACTTTC.